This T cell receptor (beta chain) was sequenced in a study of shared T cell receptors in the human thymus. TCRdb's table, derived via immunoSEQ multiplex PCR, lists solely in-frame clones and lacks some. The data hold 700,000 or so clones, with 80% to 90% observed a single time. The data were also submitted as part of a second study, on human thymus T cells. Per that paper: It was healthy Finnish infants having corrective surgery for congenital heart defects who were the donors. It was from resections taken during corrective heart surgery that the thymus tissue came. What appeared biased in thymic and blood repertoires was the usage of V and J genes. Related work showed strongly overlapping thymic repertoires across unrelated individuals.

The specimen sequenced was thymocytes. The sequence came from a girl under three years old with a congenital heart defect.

CDR3 DNA: TGTGCCAGCAGCTCCTGGGGGGAGGTAGATAATGAAAAACTGTTTTTT. Amino acids: CASSSWGEVDNEKLFF. The rearrangement links TRBV7-6 to TRBJ1-4, with D possibly matching TRBD1 (5 bases). The CDR3 runs to 16 residues. Looked up from germline, CDR1 is SGHVS and CDR2 is FNYEAQ. Trimming left V 4 bases short and J 4 bases short, with 16 bases between. The entire variable domain, with the rest obtained from reference TRBV7-6 and TRBJ1-4, is as follows: GAGVSQSPRYKVTKRGQDVALRCDPISGHVSLYWYRQALGQGPEFLTYFNYEAQQDKSGLPNDRFSAERPEGSISTLTIQRTEQRDSAMYRCASSSWGEVDNEKLFFGSGTQLSVL.